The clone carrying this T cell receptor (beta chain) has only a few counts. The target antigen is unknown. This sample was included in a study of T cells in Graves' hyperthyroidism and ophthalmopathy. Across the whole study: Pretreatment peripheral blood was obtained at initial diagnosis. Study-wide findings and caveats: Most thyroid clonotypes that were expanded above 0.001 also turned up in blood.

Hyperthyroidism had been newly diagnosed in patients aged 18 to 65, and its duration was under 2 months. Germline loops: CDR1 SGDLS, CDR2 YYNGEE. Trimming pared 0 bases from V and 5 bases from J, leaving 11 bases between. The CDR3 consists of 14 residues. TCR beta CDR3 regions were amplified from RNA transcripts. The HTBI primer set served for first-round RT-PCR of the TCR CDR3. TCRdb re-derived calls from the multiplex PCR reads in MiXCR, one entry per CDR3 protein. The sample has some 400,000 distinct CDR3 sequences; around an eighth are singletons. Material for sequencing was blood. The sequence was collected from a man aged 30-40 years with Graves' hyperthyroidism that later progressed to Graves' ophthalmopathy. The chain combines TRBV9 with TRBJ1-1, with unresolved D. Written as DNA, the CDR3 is TGTGCCAGCAGCGTAGGGGTCAGTGGGACTGAAGCTTTCTTT. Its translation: CASSVGVSGTEAFF.